The 25 T cell receptor beta chains below were found in one sample sequenced in a study of blood T cell repertoires in COVID-19. The repertoire was sequenced with immunoSEQ multiplex PCR; TCRdb's copy has only in-frame clones and lacks some. Of approximately 150,000 clones in the sample, approximately 90% are singletons; the top ten hold over 8.5%. The sample was peripheral blood. Receptors were obtained from a woman aged 45-65 years with active or convalescent COVID-19.

The genes are TRBV29-1 and TRBJ1-2, with D tentatively TRBD1 (5 bases). Looked up from germline, CDR1 is SQVTM and CDR2 is ANQGSEA. The V and J ends lost 3 bases and 0 bases respectively, with 20 bases between them. The CDR3 runs 17 residues. CDR3 DNA sequence: TGCAGCGTTGATATGGGGCCCAAGGGAGGTTCTAACTATGGCTACACCTTC. Translation: CSVDMGPKGGSNYGYTF.

V is TRBV7-2 and J is TRBJ2-5, with D possibly TRBD2 on 5 matching bases. V lost 3 bases and J 2 bases, leaving 13 bases between the germline ends. The CDR3 has 15 residues. Germline CDR1 reads SGHTA; CDR2 reads FQGNSA. The CDR3 loop reads CASSFVGRGQETQYF. DNA of the CDR3: TGTGCCAGCAGCTTCGTCGGCCGGGGTCAAGAGACCCAGTACTTC. Full variable domain (missing parts from reference TRBV7-2 and TRBJ2-5): GAGVSQSPSNKVTEKGKDVELRCDPISGHTALYWYRQSLGQGLEFLIYFQGNSAPDKSGLPSDRFSAERTGGSVSTLTIQRTQQEDSAVYLCASSFVGRGQETQYFGPGTRLLVL.

This chain links TRBV5-1 with TRBJ2-3, with 8 positions matching TRBD1. The CDR3 has 17 amino acids. Trimming cost V 0 bases and J 4 bases; bases outside gene matches: 10. Germline CDR1 SGHRS, CDR2 YFSETQ. CDR3 nucleotide sequence: TGCGCCAGCAGCTTGGCCGTCTCAGGGGGCAACTCAGATACGCAGTATTTT. Encoded protein: CASSLAVSGGNSDTQYF.

This clone has a handful of counts. The genes are TRBV15 and TRBJ2-7, with 9 positions matching TRBD1. The length of the CDR3 is 15 residues. After removal of 11 bases from V and 3 bases from J, the junction contained 14 bases not matched to a gene. Germline lookup yields CDR1 LNHNV and CDR2 YYDKDF (reference sequence). The DNA for the CDR3 is TGTGCCGTCCGATCACCAGGGACAGGGAGCTACGAGCAGTACTTC. It yields the protein CAVRSPGTGSYEQYF.

This chain joins TRBV6-5 and TRBJ1-4; D might be TRBD1 (6 bases). The V end lost 3 bases, the J end lost 10 bases, and 18 bases lay between the germline ends. The CDR3 sequence is 15 residues long. Germline CDR1 and CDR2: MNHEY and SVGAGI. The CDR3 loop is CASSYGAGLGGKLFF. CDR3 sequence (DNA): TGTGCCAGCAGTTATGGGGCAGGGCTAGGGGGAAAACTGTTTTTT.

This sequence joins TRBV4-3 and TRBJ2-7; TRBD2 aligns across 10 bases. The CDR3 runs 19 residues. Germline-derived CDR1 and CDR2 are LGHNA and YSLEER. V gave up 1 base and J gave up 0 bases; unmatched junction bases: 12. This chain's CDR3 is CASSQVPSGGPLSSYEQYF. For the CDR3, the DNA is TGCGCCAGCAGCCAAGTCCCTAGCGGGGGCCCTCTAAGCTCCTACGAGCAGTACTTC.

The gene calls are TRBV20-1 and TRBJ1-1, with D possibly being TRBD1 (5 bases). Between the trimmed V and J ends, which lost 3 bases and 8 bases, there was a span of 10 bases. Germline-derived CDR1 and CDR2 are DFQATT and SNEGSKA (reference sequence). The CDR3 spans 11 residues. The CDR3 sequence: CSASRQKEAFF. The CDR3 DNA sequence: TGCAGTGCTAGTAGACAGAAAGAAGCTTTCTTT.

The chain is built from TRBV2 and TRBJ2-1; 11 positions agree with TRBD2. Germline loops: CDR1 SNHLY, CDR2 FYNNEI. This CDR3 region has 13 residues. V shed 4 bases, J shed 10 bases, and the junction held 3 bases outside the gene matches. The DNA for the CDR3 is TGTGCCAGCAGTGCCGGGACTAGCGGCGAGCAGTTCTTC. As protein: CASSAGTSGEQFF.

The chain links TRBV27 to TRBJ1-5, with 10 bases fitting TRBD1. The CDR3 extends over 15 amino acids. V was pared by 5 bases and J by 6 bases, with 7 bases of the junction left unmatched. Per the germline V gene, CDR1 is MNHEY and CDR2 is SMNVEV (reference sequence). The CDR3 nucleotides read TGTGCCAGCAGTAGAGACAGGGGGCTAGGTCAGCCCCAGCATTTT. It translates to CASSRDRGLGQPQHF.

The chain joins TRBV7-9 to TRBJ1-2, with 8 nucleotides matching TRBD1. V lost 2 bases to trimming and J lost 4 bases; unmatched junction nucleotides: 3. Germline V gene data show CDR1 as SEHNR and CDR2 as FQNEAQ (reference sequence). CDR3 length: 14 residues. CDR3 residues: CASSLLTGGYGYTF. CDR3 bases: TGTGCCAGCAGCTTACTAACAGGGGGCTATGGCTACACCTTC. The full variable domain, in which reference TRBV7-9 and TRBJ1-2 provide the parts outside the CDR3, is DTGVSQNPRHKITKRGQNVTFRCDPISEHNRLYWYRQTLGQGPEFLTYFQNEAQLEKSRLLSDRFSAERPKGSFSTLEIQRTEQGDSAMYLCASSLLTGGYGYTFGSGTRLTVV.

CDR3 protein: CAWIVRGRLNTEAFF. In DNA form, the CDR3 reads TGTGCCTGGATTGTCAGGGGGCGATTGAACACTGAAGCTTTCTTT. The chain has TRBV30 and TRBJ1-1; TRBD1 matches 8 bases. The CDR3 is made up of 15 amino acids. The V gene's germline CDR1 is GTSNPN and CDR2 SVGIG (reference sequence). J lost 0 bases, V lost 4 bases, and 7 bases had no gene match.

This clone has more than one count but fewer than ten. The chain uses TRBV27 and TRBJ1-6; D is undetermined. The CDR3 contains 16 residues. The V gene's germline CDR1 is MNHEY and CDR2 SMNVEV (reference sequence). With 0 bases removed from V and 9 bases from J, the gap between germline ends came to 15 bases. The CDR3 reads CASSLSGRTLGSPLHF. The CDR3, as DNA: TGTGCCAGCAGTTTATCGGGCAGGACTTTGGGTTCACCCCTCCACTTT.

This chain joins TRBV9 and TRBJ2-2; D is ambiguous. Trimming removed 5 bases from V and 3 bases from J, with 8 bases in between. Germline V gives CDR1 SGDLS, CDR2 YYNGEE. The CDR3 has 13 amino acids. The CDR3 DNA sequence: TGTGCCAGCAGTGGCGACTACACCGGGGAGCTGTTTTTT. Its protein is CASSGDYTGELFF.

The gene calls are TRBV4-1 and TRBJ2-1; 7 nucleotides align to TRBD2. Germline V gene data show CDR1 as MGHRA and CDR2 as YSYEKL. The CDR3 sequence is 16 residues long. Trimming removed 4 bases from V and 7 bases from J; junction bases left unmatched: 13. The CDR3 bases are TGCGCCAGCAGCCTGGGGCTAGCGGCCCAGAATAATGAGCAGTTCTTC. Translating gives CASSLGLAAQNNEQFF.

The chain couples TRBV25-1 to TRBJ1-1; no clear D gene. CDR3 length equals 12 residues. Germline V gives CDR1 MGHDK, CDR2 SYGVNS. Trimming shortened V by 7 bases and J by 6 bases, and 12 bases separated the two germline ends. CDR3 sequence: CASTLDGSEAFF. The CDR3 DNA sequence: TGTGCCAGCACGCTAGACGGATCTGAAGCTTTCTTT.

The chain joins TRBV4-1 to TRBJ1-1, with 8 positions matching TRBD1. CDR3 size: 15 residues. The V gene's germline CDR1 is MGHRA and CDR2 YSYEKL. With V trimmed by 1 base and J by 0 bases, 1 base remained unmatched. CDR3 region: CASSQGGQVNTEAFF. CDR3 in DNA: TGCGCCAGCAGCCAAGGGGGACAGGTGAACACTGAAGCTTTCTTT.

The V and J genes are TRBV29-1 and TRBJ1-1; no definite D call. Deletions cut 5 bases from V and 5 bases from J, with 12 bases between. CDR1 SQVTM and CDR2 ANQGSEA come from the germline V gene. This CDR3 spans 12 amino acids. The CDR3 spells CSVQRGGTEAFF. As DNA, the CDR3 is TGCAGCGTTCAGCGCGGTGGAACTGAAGCTTTCTTT.

In this sample, this clone turned up once. The chain employs TRBV19 and TRBJ1-5, with D tentatively TRBD1 (5 bases). The CDR3 is 14 residues long. The germline V gene has CDR1 LNHDA and CDR2 SQIVND (reference sequence). Trimming left V 9 bases short and J 0 bases short, with 12 bases between. CDR3 loop: CASRPQGSNQPQHF. CDR3 sequence (DNA): TGTGCCAGCCGCCCCCAGGGTAGCAATCAGCCCCAGCATTTT.

The genes are TRBV9 and TRBJ2-3, with D possibly TRBD1 on 5 matching bases. Germline V CDR1 and CDR2: SGDLS, YYNGEE. This CDR3 spans 13 amino acids. V was shortened by 4 bases and J by 6 bases, with 12 bases between the two germline ends. CDR3 bases: TGTGCCAGCAGCATGGGGCCCAGGGATACGCAGTATTTT. Its protein product is CASSMGPRDTQYF.

This clone was seen just once. The CDR3 is CASSESQVNTGELFF. Written as DNA, the CDR3 is TGCGCCAGCAGCGAGAGTCAGGTGAACACCGGGGAGCTGTTTTTT. This chain uses TRBV5-1 with TRBJ2-2; unclear D gene. V lost 4 bases and J lost 1, with 11 bases in between. Germline V lookup: CDR1 SGHRS, CDR2 YFSETQ. The CDR3 totals 15 residues.

J is TRBJ1-1 and V is TRBV3-1 (or the pseudogene TRBV3-2); a weak D match, TRBD1 (6 bases). Germline values: CDR1 LGHDT, CDR2 YNNKEL (reference sequence). The CDR3 sequence is 15 residues long. Deletions cut 1 base from V and 7 bases from J, with 16 bases between. The CDR3 coding sequence is TGTGCCAGCAGCCAAGGGCGGGGGGCGGATGGTGAAGCTTTCTTT. It translates to CASSQGRGADGEAFF.

The chain uses TRBV7-2 and TRBJ2-1, with 7 bases aligning to TRBD2. This CDR3 is built from 16 residues. Germline assignment: CDR1 SGHTA and CDR2 FQGNSA. The J segment lost 4 bases and the V segment lost 5 bases, leaving 11 bases of the junction unmatched. DNA for the CDR3: TGTGCCAGCAGCCTCACGGGGGGAACCTTATACAATGAGCAGTTCTTC. This translates into CASSLTGGTLYNEQFF.

This chain joins TRBV28 and TRBJ2-7; 16 bases fit TRBD2. V was pared by 3 bases and J by 4 bases, with 3 bases of the junction left unmatched. The CDR3 spans 16 residues. CDR1 MDHEN and CDR2 SYDVKM come from the germline V gene. DNA of the CDR3: TGTGCCAGCAGTTTCGGGACTAGCGGGAGGGATTACGAGCAGTACTTC. Protein product: CASSFGTSGRDYEQYF. The whole variable domain, filled in from reference TRBV28 and TRBJ2-7, reads DVKVTQSSRYLVKRTGEKVFLECVQDMDHENMFWYRQDPGLGLRLIYFSYDVKMKEKGDIPEGYSVSREKKERFSLILESASTNQTSMYLCASSFGTSGRDYEQYFGPGTRLTVT.

V and J are TRBV7-2 and TRBJ1-2; 7 bases line up with TRBD1. CDR3 size: 14 residues. J lost 8 bases, V lost 2 bases, and 8 bases had no gene match. Germline assignment: CDR1 SGHTA and CDR2 FQGNSA. This CDR3 reads CASSLQRDSGGYTF. CDR3 nucleotides: TGTGCCAGCAGCTTACAGAGGGACAGTGGGGGCTACACCTTC.

V usage is TRBV6-6 and J usage is TRBJ1-4, with 8 bases aligning to TRBD1. Germline loops: CDR1 MNHNY, CDR2 SVGAGI (reference sequence). CDR3 length: 13 residues. J was trimmed by 5 bases and V by 6 bases; bases with no gene match: 2. CDR3 nucleotides: TGTGCCAGCAGGGACAGGGCGAATGAAAAACTGTTTTTT. This codes for CASRDRANEKLFF.